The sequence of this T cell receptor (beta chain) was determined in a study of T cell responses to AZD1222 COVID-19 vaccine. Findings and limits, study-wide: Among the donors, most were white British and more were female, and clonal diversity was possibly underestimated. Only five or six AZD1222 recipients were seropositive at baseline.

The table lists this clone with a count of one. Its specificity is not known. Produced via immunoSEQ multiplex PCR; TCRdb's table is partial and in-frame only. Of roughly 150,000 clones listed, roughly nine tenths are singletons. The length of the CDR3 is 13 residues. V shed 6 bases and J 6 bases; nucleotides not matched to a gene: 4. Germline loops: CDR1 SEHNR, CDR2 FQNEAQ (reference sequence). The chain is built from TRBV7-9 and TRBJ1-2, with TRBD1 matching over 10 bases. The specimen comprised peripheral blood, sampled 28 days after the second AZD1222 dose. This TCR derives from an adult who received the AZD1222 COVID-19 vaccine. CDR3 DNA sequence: TGTGCCAGCAGTTCCGGGACAGGGGATGGCTACACCTTC. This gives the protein CASSSGTGDGYTF.